Listed below are T cell receptor beta chains from one sample, sequenced in a study of T cells in Graves' hyperthyroidism and ophthalmopathy. Using its own MiXCR run on the multiplex PCR reads, TCRdb lists one record per CDR3 protein. The table includes 660,000 or so distinct CDR3 sequences, around 20% detected once. What was sequenced was blood. The source of these receptors is a young man with Graves' ophthalmopathy. Each CDR3 is given with its conserved first and last residue. D genes are given only for firm matches. Expanded clones get a size class; other rows say once, few or many, or leave the size out.

-	TRBV18	16	-	TRBJ1-5	CASSPPSGQGYQPQHF	TGTGCCAGCTCACCACCGAGTGGGCAGGGATATCAGCCCCAGCATTTT
few	TRBV24-1	12	-	TRBJ2-7	CATSETGREQYF	TGTGCCACGTCCGAGACAGGGAGGGAGCAGTACTTC
many	TRBV30	14	TRBD1	TRBJ1-1	CAWSRQGEYTEAFF	TGTGCCTGGAGCAGACAGGGGGAGTACACTGAAGCTTTCTTT
few	TRBV7-9	13	-	TRBJ2-1	CASSLALQYEQFF	TGTGCCAGCAGCTTAGCGCTCCAGTATGAGCAGTTCTTC
many	TRBV5-1	13	-	TRBJ2-3	CASSPLGPDTQYF	TGCGCCAGCAGCCCCCTTGGACCAGATACGCAGTATTTT
few	TRBV6-6	15	-	TRBJ2-2	CASSYAQRNTGELFF	TGTGCCAGCAGTTACGCACAGAGAAACACCGGGGAGCTGTTTTTT
few	TRBV7-9	14	-	TRBJ2-2	CASSSLRVPGELFF	TGTGCCAGCAGCTCCCTCCGGGTCCCCGGGGAGCTGTTTTTT
many	TRBV28	15	TRBD2	TRBJ2-2	CASSLRLARTGELFF	TGTGCCAGCAGTTTGCGACTAGCGAGGACCGGGGAGCTGTTTTTT
-	TRBV28	13	-	TRBJ1-5	CASLGGLAQPQHF	TGTGCCAGCCTCGGGGGGCTGGCTCAGCCCCAGCATTTT
once	TRBV9	16	TRBD2	TRBJ2-3	CASSISSGNEPDTQYF	TGTGCCAGCAGCATATCTAGCGGAAATGAGCCAGATACGCAGTATTTT
-	TRBV20-1	16	TRBD2	TRBJ2-1	CSAREMGSGSYNEQFF	TGCAGTGCTAGAGAGATGGGAAGCGGGAGCTACAATGAGCAGTTCTTC
-	TRBV2	14	TRBD1	TRBJ2-1	CASMRTGVYNEQFF	TGTGCCAGCATGAGGACAGGGGTCTACAATGAGCAGTTCTTC
few	TRBV20-1	15	TRBD2	TRBJ2-3	CSAQKAGAGTDTQYF	TGCAGTGCCCAAAAAGCGGGAGCTGGCACAGATACGCAGTATTTT
-	TRBV6-2/TRBV6-3	14	-	TRBJ2-7	CASNQKLSSYEQYF	TGTGCCAGCAACCAAAAATTGAGCTCCTACGAGCAGTACTTC
-	TRBV24-1	17	TRBD1	TRBJ2-1	CATSDSLTGPSYNEQFF	TGTGCCACCAGTGATTCCCTGACAGGGCCCTCCTACAATGAGCAGTTCTTC
many	TRBV20-1	14	-	TRBJ1-5	CSAPTGISNQPQHF	TGCAGTGCTCCAACGGGTATTAGCAATCAGCCCCAGCATTTT
-	TRBV28	17	TRBD2	TRBJ2-5	CASSFGGGAGIQETQYF	TGTGCCAGCAGTTTCGGGGGGGGGGCAGGGATACAAGAGACCCAGTACTTC
many	TRBV28	17	TRBD2	TRBJ2-5	CASSLFLAGGGWETQYF	TGTGCCAGCAGTTTATTTCTAGCGGGAGGAGGCTGGGAGACCCAGTACTTC
many	TRBV28	14	TRBD1	TRBJ1-4	CASSPDRGHEKLFF	TGTGCCAGCAGCCCGGACAGGGGGCATGAAAAACTGTTTTTT
many	TRBV30	13	-	TRBJ1-1	CAWSDGWGTEAFF	TGTGCCTGGAGTGACGGCTGGGGCACTGAAGCTTTCTTT
many	TRBV11-2	14	-	TRBJ2-7	CASSLVQGTYEQYF	TGTGCCAGCAGCTTAGTTCAGGGGACCTACGAGCAGTACTTC
-	TRBV20-1	11	-	TRBJ2-5	CSAYHQETQYF	TGCAGTGCTTACCACCAAGAGACCCAGTACTTC
-	TRBV9	16	TRBD2	TRBJ2-3	CASSVLAGGVTDTQYF	TGTGCCAGCAGCGTCCTAGCGGGAGGGGTCACAGATACGCAGTATTTT
once	TRBV10-3	13	-	TRBJ1-1	CAIREGGDTEAFF	TGTGCCATCAGGGAGGGTGGCGACACTGAAGCTTTCTTT
-	TRBV9	17	TRBD2	TRBJ2-2	CASSVASGGGSTGELFF	TGTGCCAGCAGCGTAGCTTCCGGGGGAGGGAGCACCGGGGAGCTGTTTTTT
-	TRBV20-1	16	-	TRBJ2-3	CSARPGVADYTDTQYF	TGCAGTGCTCGCCCGGGGGTAGCGGATTACACAGATACGCAGTATTTT
many	TRBV18	13	-	TRBJ2-5	CASSRGAEETQYF	TGTGCCAGCTCAAGGGGGGCTGAGGAGACCCAGTACTTC
-	TRBV20-1	16	-	TRBJ2-1	CSARPRAGRAGNEQFF	TGCAGTGCTAGACCCCGAGCGGGTAGGGCGGGCAATGAGCAGTTCTTC
-	TRBV7-6	15	-	TRBJ1-4	CASSPQRATNEKLFF	TGTGCCAGCAGCCCGCAGAGGGCAACTAATGAAAAACTGTTTTTT
-	TRBV27	14	-	TRBJ2-1	CASSSVGGPNEQFF	TGTGCCAGCAGTTCGGTGGGAGGTCCCAATGAGCAGTTCTTC
-	TRBV6-1	17	TRBD1	TRBJ2-3	CASSEDRALASADTQYF	TGCGCCAGCAGTGAGGACAGGGCGCTAGCCAGCGCAGATACGCAGTATTTT